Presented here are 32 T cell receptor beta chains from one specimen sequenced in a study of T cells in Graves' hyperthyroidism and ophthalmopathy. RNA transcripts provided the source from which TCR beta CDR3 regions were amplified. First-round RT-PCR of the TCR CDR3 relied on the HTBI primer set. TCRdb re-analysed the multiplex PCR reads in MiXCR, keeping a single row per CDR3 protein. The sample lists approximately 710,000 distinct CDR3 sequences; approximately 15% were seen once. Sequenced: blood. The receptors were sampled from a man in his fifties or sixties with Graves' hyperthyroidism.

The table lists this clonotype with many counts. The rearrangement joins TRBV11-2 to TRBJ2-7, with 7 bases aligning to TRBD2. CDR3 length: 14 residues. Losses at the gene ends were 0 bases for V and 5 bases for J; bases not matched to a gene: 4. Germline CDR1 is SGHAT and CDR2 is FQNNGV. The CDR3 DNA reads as TGTGCCAGCAGCTTAGAACGGGGGGACCACGAGCAGTACTTC. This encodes CASSLERGDHEQYF.

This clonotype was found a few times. The DNA for the CDR3 is TGTGCCAGCAGTGCGCCCAACGTCTTCCCCGAGCAGTACTTC. Its translation is CASSAPNVFPEQYF. The chain recombines TRBV6-1 with TRBJ2-7, with unresolved D. The V gene's germline CDR1 is MNHNS and CDR2 SASEGT. V was pared by 4 bases and J by 6 bases, with 16 bases between. The CDR3 is 14 amino acids.

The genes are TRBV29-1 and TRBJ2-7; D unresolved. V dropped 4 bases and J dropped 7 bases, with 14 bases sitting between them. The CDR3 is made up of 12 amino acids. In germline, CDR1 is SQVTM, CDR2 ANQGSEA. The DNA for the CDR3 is TGCAGCGTTGTTCCCTTTCCCGGGGAGCAGTACTTC. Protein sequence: CSVVPFPGEQYF.

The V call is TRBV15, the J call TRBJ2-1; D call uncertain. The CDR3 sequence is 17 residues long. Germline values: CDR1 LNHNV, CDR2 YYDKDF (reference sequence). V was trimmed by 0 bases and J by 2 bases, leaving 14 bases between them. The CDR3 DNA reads TGTGCCACCAGCAGAGATCTTTTCCCTCAAGCCTACAATGAGCAGTTCTTC. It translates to CATSRDLFPQAYNEQFF.

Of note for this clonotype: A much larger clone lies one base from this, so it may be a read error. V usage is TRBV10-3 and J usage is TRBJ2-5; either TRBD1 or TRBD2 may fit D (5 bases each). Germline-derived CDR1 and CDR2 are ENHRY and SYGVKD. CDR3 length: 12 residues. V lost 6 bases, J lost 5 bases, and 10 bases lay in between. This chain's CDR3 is CAIRGTSETQYF. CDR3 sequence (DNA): TGTGCCATCAGGGGGACCTCGGAGACCCAGTACTTC.

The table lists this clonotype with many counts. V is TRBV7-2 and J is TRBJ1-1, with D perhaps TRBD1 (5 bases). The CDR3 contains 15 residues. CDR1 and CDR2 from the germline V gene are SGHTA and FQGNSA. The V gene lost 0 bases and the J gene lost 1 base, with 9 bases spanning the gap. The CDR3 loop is CASSLAPGPNTEAFF. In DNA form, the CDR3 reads TGTGCCAGCAGCTTAGCGCCGGGGCCGAACACTGAAGCTTTCTTT. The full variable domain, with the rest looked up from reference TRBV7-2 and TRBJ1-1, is GAGVSQSPSNKVTEKGKDVELRCDPISGHTALYWYRQSLGQGLEFLIYFQGNSAPDKSGLPSDRFSAERTGGSVSTLTIQRTQQEDSAVYLCASSLAPGPNTEAFFGQGTRLTVV.

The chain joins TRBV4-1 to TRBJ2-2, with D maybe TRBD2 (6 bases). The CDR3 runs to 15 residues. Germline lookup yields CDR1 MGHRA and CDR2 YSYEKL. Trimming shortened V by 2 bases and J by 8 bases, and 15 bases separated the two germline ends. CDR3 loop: CASSQIGGNLGELFF. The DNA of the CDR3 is TGCGCCAGCAGCCAAATTGGCGGGAATCTAGGGGAGCTGTTTTTT.

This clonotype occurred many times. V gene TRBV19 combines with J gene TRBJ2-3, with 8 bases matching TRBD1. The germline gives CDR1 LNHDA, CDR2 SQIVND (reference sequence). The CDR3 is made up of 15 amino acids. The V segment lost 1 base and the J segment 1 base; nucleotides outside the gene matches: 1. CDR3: CASSIGTGRTDTQYF. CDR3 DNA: TGTGCCAGTAGTATAGGGACAGGGCGCACAGATACGCAGTATTTT.

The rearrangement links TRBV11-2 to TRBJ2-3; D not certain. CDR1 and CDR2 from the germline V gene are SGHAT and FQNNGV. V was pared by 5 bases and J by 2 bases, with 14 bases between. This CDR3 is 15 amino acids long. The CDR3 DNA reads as TGTGCCAGCAGCGTAGGCGTTCCTCCCACAGATACGCAGTATTTT. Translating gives CASSVGVPPTDTQYF. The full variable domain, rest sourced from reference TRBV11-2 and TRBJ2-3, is EAGVAQSPRYKIIEKRQSVAFWCNPISGHATLYWYQQILGQGPKLLIQFQNNGVVDDSQLPKDRFSAERLKGVDSTLKIQPAKLEDSAVYLCASSVGVPPTDTQYFGPGTRLTVL.

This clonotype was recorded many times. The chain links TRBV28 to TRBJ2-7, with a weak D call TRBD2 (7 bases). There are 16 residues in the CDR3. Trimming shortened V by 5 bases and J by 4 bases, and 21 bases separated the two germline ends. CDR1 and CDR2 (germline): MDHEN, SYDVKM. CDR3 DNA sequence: TGTGCCAGCAGTCCCACATCGGGGGGCCTGCGTTACGAGCAGTACTTC. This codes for CASSPTSGGLRYEQYF.

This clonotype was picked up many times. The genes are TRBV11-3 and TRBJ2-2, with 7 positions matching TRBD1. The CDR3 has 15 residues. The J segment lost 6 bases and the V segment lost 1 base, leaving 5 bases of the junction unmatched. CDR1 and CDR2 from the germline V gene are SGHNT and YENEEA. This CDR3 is CASSLAGTEPGELFF. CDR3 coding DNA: TGTGCCAGCAGCTTAGCCGGGACAGAGCCCGGGGAGCTGTTTTTT.

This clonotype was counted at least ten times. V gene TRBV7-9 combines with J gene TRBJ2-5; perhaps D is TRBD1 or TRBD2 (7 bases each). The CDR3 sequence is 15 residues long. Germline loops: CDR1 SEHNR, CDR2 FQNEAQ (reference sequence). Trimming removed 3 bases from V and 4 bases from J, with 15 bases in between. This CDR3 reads CASSFGGRGGETQYF. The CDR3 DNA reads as TGTGCCAGCAGCTTCGGGGGCAGGGGGGGAGAGACCCAGTACTTC.

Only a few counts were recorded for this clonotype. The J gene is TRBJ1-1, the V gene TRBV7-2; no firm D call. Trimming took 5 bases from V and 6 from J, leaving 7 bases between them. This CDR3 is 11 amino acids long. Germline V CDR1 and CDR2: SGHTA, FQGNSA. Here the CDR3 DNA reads TGTGCCAGCAGCGACGGAGCTGAAGCTTTCTTT. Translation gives CASSDGAEAFF.

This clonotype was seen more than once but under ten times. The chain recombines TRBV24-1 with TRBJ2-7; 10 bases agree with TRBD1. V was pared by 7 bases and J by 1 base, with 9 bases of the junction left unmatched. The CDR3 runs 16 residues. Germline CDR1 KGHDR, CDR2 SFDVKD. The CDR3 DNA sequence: TGTGCCACCAGCCCCAACATGGGACAGGGGTCCTACGAGCAGTACTTC. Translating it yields CATSPNMGQGSYEQYF.

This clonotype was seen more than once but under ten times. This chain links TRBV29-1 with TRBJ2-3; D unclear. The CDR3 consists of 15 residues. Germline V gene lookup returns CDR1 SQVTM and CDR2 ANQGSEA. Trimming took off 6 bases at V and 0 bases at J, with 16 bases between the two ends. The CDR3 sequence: CSVLPWLKSTDTQYF. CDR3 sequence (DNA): TGCAGCGTCCTCCCTTGGTTAAAAAGCACAGATACGCAGTATTTT.

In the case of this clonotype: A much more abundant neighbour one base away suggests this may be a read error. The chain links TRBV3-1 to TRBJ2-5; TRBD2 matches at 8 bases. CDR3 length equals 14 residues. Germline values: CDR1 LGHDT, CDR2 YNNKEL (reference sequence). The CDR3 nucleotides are TGTACCAGCAGCTTACTAGCGGTTCAAGAGACCCAGTACTTC. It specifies CTSSLLAVQETQYF.

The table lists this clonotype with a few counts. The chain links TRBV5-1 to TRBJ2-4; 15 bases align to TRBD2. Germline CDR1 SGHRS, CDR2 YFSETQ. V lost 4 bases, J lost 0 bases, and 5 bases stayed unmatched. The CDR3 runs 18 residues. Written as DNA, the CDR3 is TGCGCCAGCAGCGCCGGACTAGCGGGAGGGTTAGCCAAAAACATTCAGTACTTC. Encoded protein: CASSAGLAGGLAKNIQYF.

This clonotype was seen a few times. In nucleotides, the CDR3 is TGTGCCAGCAGTTTATTACAGGGGGGAAGGTTTAGGGGAAACACCATATATTTT. This gives the protein CASSLLQGGRFRGNTIYF. The chain combines TRBV28 with TRBJ1-3; 8 bases fit TRBD1. CDR3 size: 18 residues. In germline, CDR1 is MDHEN, CDR2 SYDVKM. V shed 1 base, J shed 4 bases, and the junction held 12 bases outside the gene matches. The full variable domain, its missing parts supplied by reference TRBV28 and TRBJ1-3, is DVKVTQSSRYLVKRTGEKVFLECVQDMDHENMFWYRQDPGLGLRLIYFSYDVKMKEKGDIPEGYSVSREKKERFSLILESASTNQTSMYLCASSLLQGGRFRGNTIYFGEGSWLTVV.

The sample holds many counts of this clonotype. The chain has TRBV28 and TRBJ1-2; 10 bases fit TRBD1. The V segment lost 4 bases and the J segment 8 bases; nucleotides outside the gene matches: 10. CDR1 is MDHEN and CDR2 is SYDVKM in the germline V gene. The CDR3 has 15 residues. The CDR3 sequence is CASSSPGTGVEGYTF. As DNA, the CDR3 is TGTGCCAGCAGTTCCCCCGGGACAGGGGTGGAGGGCTACACCTTC.

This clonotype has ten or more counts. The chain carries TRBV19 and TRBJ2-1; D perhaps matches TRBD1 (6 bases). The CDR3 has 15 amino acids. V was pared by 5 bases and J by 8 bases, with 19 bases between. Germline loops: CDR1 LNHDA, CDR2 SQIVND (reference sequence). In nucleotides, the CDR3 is TGTGCCAGTAGTCAAACAGGGAGCCCCTTTTATGAGCAGTTCTTC. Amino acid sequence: CASSQTGSPFYEQFF.

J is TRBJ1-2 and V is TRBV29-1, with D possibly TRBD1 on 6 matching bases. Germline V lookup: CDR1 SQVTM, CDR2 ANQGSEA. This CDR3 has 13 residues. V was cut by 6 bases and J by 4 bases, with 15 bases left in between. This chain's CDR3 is CSVEDSRLYGYTF. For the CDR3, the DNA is TGCAGCGTGGAGGACAGCCGCCTCTATGGCTACACCTTC.

CDR3 in DNA: TGTGCCAGCAGTGACTCGCCCCTTCTGGGGGTAGATACGCAGTATTTT. Translating it yields CASSDSPLLGVDTQYF. J is TRBJ2-3 and V is TRBV6-4; D is possibly TRBD1 or TRBD2 (5 bases each). V was clipped by 0 bases and J by 5 bases, with 15 bases between them. CDR1 MRHNA and CDR2 SNTAGT come from the germline V gene. The CDR3 contains 16 residues.

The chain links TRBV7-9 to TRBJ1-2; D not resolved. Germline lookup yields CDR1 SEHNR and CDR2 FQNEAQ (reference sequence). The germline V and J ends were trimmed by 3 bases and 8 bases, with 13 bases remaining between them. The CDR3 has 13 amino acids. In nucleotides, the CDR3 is TGTGCCAGCAGCTTGTACGCGACTTGGGGCTACACCTTC. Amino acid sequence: CASSLYATWGYTF.

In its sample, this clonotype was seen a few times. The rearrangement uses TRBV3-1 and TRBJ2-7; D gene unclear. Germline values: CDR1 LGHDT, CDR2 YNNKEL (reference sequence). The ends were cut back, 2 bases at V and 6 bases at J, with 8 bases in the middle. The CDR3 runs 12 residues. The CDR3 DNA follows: TGTGCCAGCAGCCAATCTTTTGGCGAGCAGTACTTC. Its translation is CASSQSFGEQYF.

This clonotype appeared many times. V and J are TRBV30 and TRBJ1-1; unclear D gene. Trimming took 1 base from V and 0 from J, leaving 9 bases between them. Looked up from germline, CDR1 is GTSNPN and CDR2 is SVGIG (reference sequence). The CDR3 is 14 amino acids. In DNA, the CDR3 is TGTGCCTGGAGTGGGGAGATACTGAACACTGAAGCTTTCTTT. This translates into CAWSGEILNTEAFF.

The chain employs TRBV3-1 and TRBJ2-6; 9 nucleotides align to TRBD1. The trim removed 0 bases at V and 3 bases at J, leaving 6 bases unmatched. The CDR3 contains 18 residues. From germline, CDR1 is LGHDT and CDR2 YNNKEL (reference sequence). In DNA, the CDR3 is TGTGCCAGCAGCCAAGAACGGGGACAGGGAGATGGGGCCAACGTCCTGACTTTC. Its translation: CASSQERGQGDGANVLTF.

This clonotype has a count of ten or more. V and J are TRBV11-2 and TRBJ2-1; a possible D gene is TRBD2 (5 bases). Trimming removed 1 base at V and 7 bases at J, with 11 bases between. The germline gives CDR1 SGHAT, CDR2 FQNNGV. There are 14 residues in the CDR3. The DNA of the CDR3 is TGTGCCAGCAGCTTAGGGCCTAGCTCGAATGAGCAGTTCTTC. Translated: CASSLGPSSNEQFF.

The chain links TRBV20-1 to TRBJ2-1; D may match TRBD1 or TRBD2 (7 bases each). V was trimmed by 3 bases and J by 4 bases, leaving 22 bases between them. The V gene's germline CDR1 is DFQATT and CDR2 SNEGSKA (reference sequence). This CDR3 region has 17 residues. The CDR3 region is CSASVTGVASGYNEQFF. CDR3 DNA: TGCAGTGCTAGCGTAACAGGGGTAGCTAGCGGATACAATGAGCAGTTCTTC.

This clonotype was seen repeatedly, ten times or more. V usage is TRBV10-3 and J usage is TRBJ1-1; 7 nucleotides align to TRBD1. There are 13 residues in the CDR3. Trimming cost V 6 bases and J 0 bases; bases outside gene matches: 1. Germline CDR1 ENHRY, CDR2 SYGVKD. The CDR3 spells CAIRDRMNTEAFF. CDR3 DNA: TGTGCCATCAGGGACAGGATGAACACTGAAGCTTTCTTT.

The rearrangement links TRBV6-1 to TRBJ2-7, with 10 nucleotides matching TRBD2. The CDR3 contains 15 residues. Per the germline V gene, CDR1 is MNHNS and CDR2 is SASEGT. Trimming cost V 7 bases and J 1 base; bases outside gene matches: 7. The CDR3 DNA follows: TGTGCCAGCAAATCAACTAGCGGGATGTCCTACGAGCAGTACTTC. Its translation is CASKSTSGMSYEQYF.

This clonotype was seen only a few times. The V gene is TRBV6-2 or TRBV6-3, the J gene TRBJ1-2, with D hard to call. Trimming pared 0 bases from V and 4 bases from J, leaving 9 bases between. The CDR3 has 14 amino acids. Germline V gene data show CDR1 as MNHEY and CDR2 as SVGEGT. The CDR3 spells CASSYSDGRYGYTF. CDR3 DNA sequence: TGTGCCAGCAGTTACTCCGACGGACGCTATGGCTACACCTTC.

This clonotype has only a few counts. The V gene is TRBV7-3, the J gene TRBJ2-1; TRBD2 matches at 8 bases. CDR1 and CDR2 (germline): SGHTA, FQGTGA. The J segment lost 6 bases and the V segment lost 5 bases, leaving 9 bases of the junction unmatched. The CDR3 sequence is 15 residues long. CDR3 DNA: TGTGCCAGCAGCCCGGGGAGCGGGAGCTTCAATGAGCAGTTCTTC. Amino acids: CASSPGSGSFNEQFF. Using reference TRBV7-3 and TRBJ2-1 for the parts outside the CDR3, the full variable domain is GAGVSQTPSNKVTEKGKYVELRCDPISGHTALYWYRQSLGQGPEFLIYFQGTGAADDSGLPNDRFFAVRPEGSVSTLKIQRTERGDSAVYLCASSPGSGSFNEQFFGPGTRLTVL.